The 2 T cell receptor beta chains presented below share a single source sample, sequenced in a study of OX40 agonist ivuxolimab in advanced cancers. Generated by immunoSEQ multiplex PCR, the TCRdb table keeps only in-frame clones and is missing some. The table has 50,000 to 65,000 clones, 80% to 90% seen once; the top ten hold about 3.5%. Sample: CD4+ or CD8+ T cells sorted from blood, taken in a trial of the OX40 agonist ivuxolimab. The receptor set was obtained from an adult with an advanced solid tumor such as melanoma, head and neck, liver or kidney cancer.

The chain couples TRBV6-5 to TRBJ2-5; the D is unclear. Trimming cost V 6 bases and J 0 bases, with 14 bases left between them. The germline V gene encodes CDR1 MNHEY and CDR2 SVGAGI. This CDR3 region has 15 residues. The CDR3 loop reads CASSPNYLHQETQYF. The DNA for the CDR3 is TGTGCCAGCAGCCCGAACTACCTACACCAAGAGACCCAGTACTTC.

The chain links TRBV5-1 to TRBJ1-2; maybe TRBD1 (5 bases). The CDR3 is made up of 14 amino acids. V was shortened by 0 bases and J by 6 bases, with 12 bases between the two germline ends. Per the germline V gene, CDR1 is SGHRS and CDR2 is YFSETQ. CDR3 sequence reads: CASSLVDIRNGYTF. In nucleotides, the CDR3 is TGCGCCAGCAGCTTGGTGGACATCCGGAATGGCTACACCTTC. The whole variable domain, filled in from reference TRBV5-1 and TRBJ1-2, reads KAGVTQTPRYLIKTRGQQVTLSCSPISGHRSVSWYQQTPGQGLQFLFEYFSETQRNKGNFPGRFSGRQFSNSRSEMNVSTLELGDSALYLCASSLVDIRNGYTFGSGTRLTVV.